The 10 T cell receptor beta chains listed next were all sequenced from one sample in a study of blood T cell repertoires in COVID-19. Some clones are missing from TCRdb's copy, which holds only in-frame ones; the method was immunoSEQ multiplex PCR. The sample consists of roughly 78,000 clones, around 90% of them appearing once. Sequencing used peripheral blood. All receptors come from a man in his forties or fifties with acute or convalescent COVID-19.

This clone came up once. The J gene is TRBJ1-3, the V gene TRBV18, with D possibly TRBD1 on 5 matching bases. Trimming cost V 3 bases and J 3 bases, with 12 bases left between them. The CDR3 totals 15 residues. Germline V gene sequence: CDR1 KGHSH, CDR2 LQKENI. CDR3 protein: CASSPGGAYGNTIYF. CDR3 DNA: TGTGCCAGCTCACCTGGAGGGGCTTATGGAAACACCATATATTTT.

This clone is a singleton in its sample. The rearrangement links TRBV30 to TRBJ2-3, with 8 positions matching TRBD2. CDR3 size: 14 residues. Trimming at V came to 2 bases and at J to 2 bases, leaving 3 bases not matched to a gene. CDR1 GTSNPN and CDR2 SVGIG come from the germline V gene (reference sequence). The CDR3 is CAWSSGGNTDTQYF. The CDR3 nucleotides are TGTGCCTGGAGTAGCGGGGGAAACACAGATACGCAGTATTTT.

CDR3 residues: CASSLAGLYIQYF. The CDR3 coding sequence is TGTGCCAGCAGTTTGGCAGGGTTGTATATTCAGTACTTC. The V gene is TRBV12-3 or TRBV12-4, the J gene TRBJ2-4; a weak D match, TRBD1 (5 bases). V gave up 3 bases and J gave up 10 bases, with 13 bases separating them. The CDR3 length is 13 residues.

The chain is built from TRBV20-1 and TRBJ1-2; D may be TRBD1 (6 bases). Trimming removed 3 bases at V and 4 bases at J, with 15 bases between. CDR1 DFQATT and CDR2 SNEGSKA come from the germline V gene (reference sequence). This CDR3 has 14 amino acids. The CDR3 loop reads CSASSAGDGYGYTF. The CDR3 DNA sequence: TGCAGTGCTAGTTCCGCAGGGGACGGCTATGGCTACACCTTC.

The chain uses TRBV18 and TRBJ2-5; tentative D call: TRBD2 (5 bases). This CDR3 has 14 residues. V was clipped by 3 bases and J by 3 bases, with 11 bases between them. CDR1 KGHSH and CDR2 LQKENI come from the germline V gene. CDR3 in amino acids: CASSPPDGEETQYF. Written as DNA, the CDR3 is TGTGCCAGCTCACCCCCCGACGGGGAAGAGACCCAGTACTTC.

The rearrangement links TRBV3-1 (or the pseudogene TRBV3-2) to TRBJ2-5; no firm D call. The V end lost 6 bases, the J end lost 4 bases, and 15 bases lay between the germline ends. The V gene's germline CDR1 is LGHDT and CDR2 YNNKEL (reference sequence). CDR3 length: 14 amino acids. CDR3 sequence reads: CASSPRILGETQYF. The CDR3 bases are TGTGCCAGCAGTCCTAGAATCTTGGGAGAGACCCAGTACTTC.

The rearrangement links TRBV4-1 to TRBJ1-6, with D possibly matching TRBD1 (5 bases). The V end lost 0 bases, the J end lost 5 bases, and 14 bases lay between the germline ends. CDR1 MGHRA and CDR2 YSYEKL come from the germline V gene. The CDR3 length is 17 residues. CDR3: CASSQDRAQADNSPLHF. The CDR3 DNA follows: TGCGCCAGCAGCCAAGACCGGGCACAGGCGGATAATTCACCCCTCCACTTT.

The chain joins TRBV4-1 to TRBJ2-5; 7 bases map to TRBD2. V shed 2 bases and J 4 bases; nucleotides not matched to a gene: 7. CDR1 MGHRA and CDR2 YSYEKL come from the germline V gene. The CDR3 has 15 amino acids. The CDR3, as DNA: TGCGCCAGCAGCCAATGGCAGCGGGGAGGAGAGACCCAGTACTTC. Its translation: CASSQWQRGGETQYF.

About this clone itself: This sample also contains other DNA sequences that code for the same CDR3. V is TRBV3-1 (or the pseudogene TRBV3-2) and J is TRBJ2-7, with D unresolved. This CDR3 has 14 residues. Trimming removed 0 bases at V and 2 bases at J, with 8 bases between. The germline V gene encodes CDR1 LGHDT and CDR2 YNNKEL (reference sequence). CDR3 loop: CASSQDAATYEQYF. The CDR3 DNA is TGTGCCAGCAGCCAAGATGCCGCTACCTACGAGCAGTACTTC.

The rearrangement uses TRBV6-5 and TRBJ2-3, with D perhaps matching TRBD2 (5 bases). V lost 2 bases and J lost 5, with 11 bases in between. The germline V gene has CDR1 MNHEY and CDR2 SVGAGI. This CDR3 has 14 amino acids. The CDR3 DNA reads as TGTGCCAGCAGTTACCACCGGGCGGGAGATACGCAGTATTTT. Its protein is CASSYHRAGDTQYF.